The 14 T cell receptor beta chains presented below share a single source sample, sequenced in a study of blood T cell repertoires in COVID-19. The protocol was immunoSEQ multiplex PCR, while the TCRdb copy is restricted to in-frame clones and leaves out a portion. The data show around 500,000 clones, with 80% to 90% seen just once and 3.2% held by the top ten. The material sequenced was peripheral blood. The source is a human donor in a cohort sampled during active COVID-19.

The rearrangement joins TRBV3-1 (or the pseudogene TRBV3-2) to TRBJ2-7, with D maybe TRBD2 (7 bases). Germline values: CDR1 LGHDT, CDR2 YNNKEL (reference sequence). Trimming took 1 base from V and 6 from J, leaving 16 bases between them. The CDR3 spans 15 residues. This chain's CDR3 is CASSQGWRGPLEQYF. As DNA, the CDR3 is TGTGCCAGCAGCCAAGGCTGGCGGGGGCCCCTCGAGCAGTACTTC.

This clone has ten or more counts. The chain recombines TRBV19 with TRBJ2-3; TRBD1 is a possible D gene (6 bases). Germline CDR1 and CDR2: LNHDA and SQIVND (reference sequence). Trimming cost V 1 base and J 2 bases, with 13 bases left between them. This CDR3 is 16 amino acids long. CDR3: CASSIAERGYTDTQYF. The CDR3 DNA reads TGTGCCAGTAGTATAGCGGAGAGGGGGTACACAGATACGCAGTATTTT. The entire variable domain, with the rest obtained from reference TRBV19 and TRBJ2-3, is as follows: DGGITQSPKYLFRKEGQNVTLSCEQNLNHDAMYWYRQDPGQGLRLIYYSQIVNDFQKGDIAEGYSVSREKKESFPLTVTSAQKNPTAFYLCASSIAERGYTDTQYFGPGTRLTVL.

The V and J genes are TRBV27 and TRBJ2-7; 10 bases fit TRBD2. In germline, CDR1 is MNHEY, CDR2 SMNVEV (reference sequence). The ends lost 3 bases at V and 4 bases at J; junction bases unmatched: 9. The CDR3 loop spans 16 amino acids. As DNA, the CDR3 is TGTGCCAGCAGTTTGACTAGCGGGTCCGCCTTTTACGAGCAGTACTTC. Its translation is CASSLTSGSAFYEQYF.

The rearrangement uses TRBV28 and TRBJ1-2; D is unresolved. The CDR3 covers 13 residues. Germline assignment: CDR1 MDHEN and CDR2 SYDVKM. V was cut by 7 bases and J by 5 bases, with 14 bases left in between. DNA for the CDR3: TGTGCCAGCAATCTACCCCGAGGTTATGGCTACACCTTC. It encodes CASNLPRGYGYTF.

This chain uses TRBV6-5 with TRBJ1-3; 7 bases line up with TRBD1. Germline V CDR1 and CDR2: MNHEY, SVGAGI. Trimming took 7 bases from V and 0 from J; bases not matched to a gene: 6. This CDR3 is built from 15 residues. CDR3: CASTDRPNSGNTIYF. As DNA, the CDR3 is TGTGCCAGCACGGACAGGCCTAACTCTGGAAACACCATATATTTT.

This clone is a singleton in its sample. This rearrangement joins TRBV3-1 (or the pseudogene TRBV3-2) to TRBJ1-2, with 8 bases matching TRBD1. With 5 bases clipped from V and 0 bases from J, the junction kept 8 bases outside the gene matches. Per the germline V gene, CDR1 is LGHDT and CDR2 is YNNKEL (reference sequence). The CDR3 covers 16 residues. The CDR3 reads CASSIRTGPSNYGYTF. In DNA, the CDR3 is TGTGCCAGCAGCATAAGGACAGGGCCGTCTAACTATGGCTACACCTTC.

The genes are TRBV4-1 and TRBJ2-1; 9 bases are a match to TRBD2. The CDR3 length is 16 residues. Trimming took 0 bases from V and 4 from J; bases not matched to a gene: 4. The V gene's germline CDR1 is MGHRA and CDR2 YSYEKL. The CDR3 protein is CASSQDQRGAYNEQFF. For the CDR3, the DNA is TGCGCCAGCAGCCAAGATCAGCGGGGGGCATACAATGAGCAGTTCTTC.

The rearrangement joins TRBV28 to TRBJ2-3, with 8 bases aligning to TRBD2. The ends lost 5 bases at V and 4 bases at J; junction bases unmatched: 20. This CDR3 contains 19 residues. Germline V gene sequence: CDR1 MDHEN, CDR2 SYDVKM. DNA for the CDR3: TGTGCCAGCAGTGCCACCGTAGAGATAGCGGGGCACCGCGCAGATACGCAGTATTTT. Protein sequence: CASSATVEIAGHRADTQYF.

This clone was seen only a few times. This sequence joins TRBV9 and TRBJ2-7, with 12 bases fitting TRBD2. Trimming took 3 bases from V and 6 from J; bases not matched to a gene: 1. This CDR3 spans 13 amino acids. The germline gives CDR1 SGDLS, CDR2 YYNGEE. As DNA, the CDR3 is TGTGCCAGCAGCGCGGGACTAGCGGGCGAGCAGTACTTC. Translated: CASSAGLAGEQYF.

DNA of the CDR3: TGTGCCAGCAGTTTGGGCCGAACCTACGAGCAGTACTTC. It is translated as CASSLGRTYEQYF. The chain combines TRBV2 with TRBJ2-7; D is undetermined. Germline CDR1 SNHLY, CDR2 FYNNEI. The CDR3 contains 13 residues. V lost 5 bases to trimming and J lost 2 bases, with 10 bases between them.

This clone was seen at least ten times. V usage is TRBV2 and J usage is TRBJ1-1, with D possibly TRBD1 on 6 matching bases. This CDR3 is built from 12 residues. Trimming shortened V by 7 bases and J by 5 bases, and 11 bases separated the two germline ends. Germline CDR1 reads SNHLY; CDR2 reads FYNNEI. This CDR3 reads CASTGQLTEAFF. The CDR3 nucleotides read TGTGCCAGCACCGGACAGCTAACTGAAGCTTTCTTT.

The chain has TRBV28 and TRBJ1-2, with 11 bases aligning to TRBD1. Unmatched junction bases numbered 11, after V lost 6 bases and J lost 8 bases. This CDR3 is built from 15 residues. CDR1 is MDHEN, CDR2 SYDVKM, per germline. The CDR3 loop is CASRSPGQGVTGYTF. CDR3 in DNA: TGTGCCAGCAGGTCTCCGGGACAGGGGGTAACGGGCTACACCTTC.

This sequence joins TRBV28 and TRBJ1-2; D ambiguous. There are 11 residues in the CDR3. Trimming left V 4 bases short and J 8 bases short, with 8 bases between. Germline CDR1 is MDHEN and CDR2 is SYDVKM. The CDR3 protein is CASSSPSGYTF. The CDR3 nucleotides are TGTGCCAGCAGTTCTCCCTCCGGCTACACCTTC.

CDR3 sequence reads: CASSLPRRSGTEAFF. The CDR3 DNA reads as TGTGCCAGCAGCTTACCACGCCGGTCGGGCACTGAAGCTTTCTTT. The chain has TRBV7-2 and TRBJ1-1; D gene unclear. Per germline, CDR1 SGHTA and CDR2 FQGNSA. V dropped 2 bases and J dropped 4 bases, with 14 bases sitting between them. CDR3 length: 15 residues.